This is a list of T cell receptor beta chains from one sample in a study of blood T cell repertoires in COVID-19. Measured with immunoSEQ multiplex PCR; TCRdb has only the in-frame clones, and not every one. Seen here are 120,000 or so clones, about 80% observed once, and the top ten hold 20% to 30%. Sequenced: peripheral blood. The receptors here all came from a human donor in a cohort sampled during active COVID-19. CDR3s include the opening cysteine and the closing phenylalanine or tryptophan. A D gene is named only where the DNA matches it firmly. Clone size is shown for a subset of rows, as once, few, many or a class of expanded clone.

j_call d_call clone_size cdr3_length v_call cdr3_nt cdr3_aa
TRBJ2-5 - - 14 TRBV10-3 TGTGCCACTGCGGTAGGGGGGGCGCAGGAGACCCAGTACTTC CATAVGGAQETQYF
TRBJ1-5 - - 13 TRBV28 TGTGCCAGCGTCCCGGGAGGCAATCAGCCCCAGCATTTT CASVPGGNQPQHF
TRBJ2-7 TRBD2 - 19 TRBV7-9 TGTGCCAGCAGCACCCGCGGGGGGACTAGCGGGAGAGTAACCTACGAGCAGTACTTC CASSTRGGTSGRVTYEQYF
TRBJ2-2 TRBD2 - 18 TRBV5-5 TGTGCCAGCAGCTTGTTTCTAGCGGGGGGCAAGAACACCGGGGAGCTGTTTTTT CASSLFLAGGKNTGELFF
TRBJ1-3 - - 16 TRBV7-9 TGTGCCAGCAGCTTATACACACAGCAGTCTGGAAACACCATATATTTT CASSLYTQQSGNTIYF
TRBJ2-2 - - 16 TRBV5-6 TGTGCCAGCAGCTTGTCTTGGCAGGGTATCGCCGGGGAGCTGTTTTTT CASSLSWQGIAGELFF
TRBJ1-6 - - 13 TRBV7-9 TGTGCCAGCAGCTTAGGATTCGGGCAGGGCCTCCACTTT CASSLGFGQGLHF
TRBJ2-3 TRBD1 - 17 TRBV7-2 TGTGCCAGCAGCTTAATTACAGGGGGACTTAGCACAGATACGCAGTATTTT CASSLITGGLSTDTQYF
TRBJ1-6 - - 15 TRBV6-5 TGTGCCAGCAAACTGAGGACACCTCAGGATTCACCCCTCCACTTT CASKLRTPQDSPLHF
TRBJ1-1 TRBD1 few 18 TRBV19 TGTGCCAGTAGTCCCGGTAGGGACAGGGATGGGATGAACACTGAAGCTTTCTTT CASSPGRDRDGMNTEAFF
TRBJ2-5 - - 14 TRBV2 TGTGCCAGCAGTATAACATTAACCCCGGAGACCCAGTACTTC CASSITLTPETQYF
TRBJ1-2 - few 14 TRBV3-1/TRBV3-2 TGTGCCAGCAGCCACCGGACAGAGGAGTCTGGCTACACCTTC CASSHRTEESGYTF
TRBJ2-5 - - 14 TRBV23-1 TGCGCCAGCAGTCCATGGACTGTAGAAGAGACCCAGTACTTC CASSPWTVEETQYF
TRBJ2-7 - few 13 TRBV7-6 TGTGCCAGCAGCTTCTCGGGCTCCTACGAGCAGTACTTC CASSFSGSYEQYF
TRBJ2-1 - - 11 TRBV11-2 TGTGCCAGCAGCTTAGTCGATGAGCAGTTCTTC CASSLVDEQFF
TRBJ2-7 TRBD1 - 14 TRBV18 TGTGCCAGCTCACCCCGGACAGGCTCGGACGAGCAGTACTTC CASSPRTGSDEQYF
TRBJ2-6 - - 15 TRBV19 TGTGCCAGTAGTCATCGGGGGACTGGGGCCAACGTCCTGACTTTC CASSHRGTGANVLTF
TRBJ2-7 - - 14 TRBV7-9 TGTGCCAGCAGCTTGGGCAGGGTAGGGTACGAGCAGTACTTC CASSLGRVGYEQYF
TRBJ2-7 TRBD1 once 13 TRBV12-3/TRBV12-4 TGTGCCAGCAGGGACAGGACGACCTACGAGCAGTACTTC CASRDRTTYEQYF
TRBJ2-3 TRBD2 - 13 TRBV7-8 TGTGCCAGCAGCCCTAGCGGGGCAGATACGCAGTATTTT CASSPSGADTQYF
TRBJ2-7 TRBD1 - 13 TRBV6-5 TGTGCCAGCAGCGACAGGGGACGCAACGAGCAGTACTTC CASSDRGRNEQYF
TRBJ2-1 - - 14 TRBV20-1 TGCAGTGCTAGTACAGGGTCGGTCTACAATGAGCAGTTCTTC CSASTGSVYNEQFF
TRBJ1-5 - - 17 TRBV24-1 TGTGCCACCAGTGATTTGCTCGTAGGGGATGGGAATCAGCCCCAGCATTTT CATSDLLVGDGNQPQHF
TRBJ2-6 - - 14 TRBV4-1 TGCGCCAGCAGCCAAGGTACTGGGGCCAACGTCCTGACTTTC CASSQGTGANVLTF
TRBJ2-1 - - 12 TRBV28 TGTGCCAGCAGTCCTCGGCAGGATAAGCAGTTCTTC CASSPRQDKQFF
TRBJ1-2 TRBD1 once 16 TRBV9 TGTGCCAGCAGCGAGGGACAGGGGGCTAAGGACTATGGCTACACCTTC CASSEGQGAKDYGYTF
TRBJ2-2 - few 15 TRBV19 TGTGCCAGTAGTACGAGGTCCGCGAACACCGGGGAGCTGTTTTTT CASSTRSANTGELFF
TRBJ2-3 TRBD2 - 19 TRBV5-1 TGCGCCAGCAGCTTGTCGCGAGGACTAGCGGGGCGCCCGATGGATACGCAGTATTTT CASSLSRGLAGRPMDTQYF
TRBJ1-6 TRBD1 once 15 TRBV18 TGTGCCAGCTCACCACTTGACAGGGGGAGATCACCCCTCCACTTT CASSPLDRGRSPLHF
TRBJ2-2 TRBD1 - 14 TRBV7-3 TGTGCCAGCCGGGCAGGGGGCTTGGCCGGGGAGCTGTTTTTT CASRAGGLAGELFF
TRBJ1-1 - - 17 TRBV4-2 TGTGCCAGCAGCCCCCCACGAGGAGGGCGCGGCCTCAATGAAGCTTTCTTT CASSPPRGGRGLNEAFF
TRBJ2-6 - - 17 TRBV3-1/TRBV3-2 TGTGCCAGCAGCAAAACGACAGTCAGCTCTGGGGCCAACGTCCTGACTTTC CASSKTTVSSGANVLTF
TRBJ2-7 TRBD1 - 16 TRBV28 TGTGCCAGCAGTCCGTCGGGACAGGGTTTTAACTACGAGCAGTACTTC CASSPSGQGFNYEQYF
TRBJ2-7 - - 15 TRBV11-2 TGTGCCAGCAGCCCCATCTCGACACCGTCCTACGAGCAGTACTTC CASSPISTPSYEQYF
TRBJ2-3 - - 15 TRBV15 TGTGCCACCAGCGCTCGACAGGATAGCACAGATACGCAGTATTTT CATSARQDSTDTQYF
TRBJ1-3 - - 17 TRBV18 TGTGCCAGCTCACCATGGCAGGGCGCGAACTCTGGAAACACCATATATTTT CASSPWQGANSGNTIYF
TRBJ1-5 - - 16 TRBV3-1/TRBV3-2 TGTGCCAGCAGCCAAGATTTTGTGACGGGTAATCAGCCCCAGCATTTT CASSQDFVTGNQPQHF
TRBJ2-7 - few 15 TRBV10-2 TGCGCCAGCAGTGCCGGAACCTTTCGGAGGTACGAGCAGTACTTC CASSAGTFRRYEQYF
TRBJ2-2 - - 14 TRBV7-2 TGTGCCAACTCCCCGGACAGAGGCACCGGGGAGCTGTTTTTT CANSPDRGTGELFF
TRBJ1-2 - few 15 TRBV6-6 TGTGCCAGCAGTCGAGGCCCACATCTGATCTGGGGCTACACCTTC CASSRGPHLIWGYTF
TRBJ1-1 - - 13 TRBV9 TGTGCCAGCAGCAGCTACAGGGTCACTGAAGCTTTCTTT CASSSYRVTEAFF
TRBJ1-4 TRBD1 - 14 TRBV27 TGTGCCAGCAGTTTAACAGGGGTTGGAGAAAAACTGTTTTTT CASSLTGVGEKLFF
TRBJ2-1 TRBD2 - 16 TRBV9 TGTGCCAGCAGCCTGGTAGGGTCGGGAGGGGTCAATGAGCAGTTCTTC CASSLVGSGGVNEQFF
TRBJ2-3 - many 13 TRBV7-8 TGTGCCAGCAGCTTTGGACTGGCAGATACGCAGTATTTT CASSFGLADTQYF
TRBJ1-6 - many 15 TRBV7-9 TGTGCCAGCAGCTTATCGGGACAAAATAATTCACCCCTCCACTTT CASSLSGQNNSPLHF
TRBJ1-5 TRBD1 - 15 TRBV4-3 TGCGCCAGCAGCCAAGACGGGACAGGCGGCCAGCCCCAGCATTTT CASSQDGTGGQPQHF
TRBJ1-4 - - 14 TRBV7-2 TGTGCCAGCAGCTCACAGTGGCTGGGCGAAAAACTGTTTTTT CASSSQWLGEKLFF
TRBJ2-5 TRBD1 - 15 TRBV7-3 TGTGCCAGCAGCCCGACAGGGAATGACCAAGAGACCCAGTACTTC CASSPTGNDQETQYF
TRBJ1-2 - - 13 TRBV27 TGTGCCAGCAGTTTTGGGCCAGGGGTTGGCTACACCTTC CASSFGPGVGYTF
TRBJ2-3 TRBD2 once 15 TRBV2 TGTGCCAGCAGCGGGACTAGCGGGGGTGCAGATACGCAGTATTTT CASSGTSGGADTQYF
TRBJ1-2 TRBD1 - 16 TRBV3-1/TRBV3-2 TGTGCCAGCAGCCAAGGAGCAAGGGGGCTGGCCTATGGCTACACCTTC CASSQGARGLAYGYTF